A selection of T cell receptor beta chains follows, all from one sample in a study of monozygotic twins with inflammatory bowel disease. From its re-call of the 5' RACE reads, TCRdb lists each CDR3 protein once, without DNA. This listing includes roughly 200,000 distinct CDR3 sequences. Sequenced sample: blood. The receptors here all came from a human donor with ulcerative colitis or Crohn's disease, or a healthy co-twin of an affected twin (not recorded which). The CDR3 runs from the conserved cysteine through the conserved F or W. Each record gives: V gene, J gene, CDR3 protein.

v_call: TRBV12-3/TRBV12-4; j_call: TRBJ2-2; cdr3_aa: CASSYLPRGPELFF
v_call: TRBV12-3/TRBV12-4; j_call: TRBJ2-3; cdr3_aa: CASSRTSGRDTQYF
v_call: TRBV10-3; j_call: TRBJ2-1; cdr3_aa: CAISEGTSGYNEQFF
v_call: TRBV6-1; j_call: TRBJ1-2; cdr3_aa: CASSASGTGGGYTF
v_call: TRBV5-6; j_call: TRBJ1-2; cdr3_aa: CASSLVPRGYTF
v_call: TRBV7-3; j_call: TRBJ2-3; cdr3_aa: CASSLAPTSGMDTQYF
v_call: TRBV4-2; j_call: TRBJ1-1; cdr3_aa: CASSQDQSWQNTEAFF
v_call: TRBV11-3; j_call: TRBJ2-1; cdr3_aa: CASSLRSNEQFF
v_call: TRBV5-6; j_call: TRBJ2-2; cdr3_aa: CASSLRALELFF
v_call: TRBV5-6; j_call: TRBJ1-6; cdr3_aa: CASSLYGPGNSPLHF
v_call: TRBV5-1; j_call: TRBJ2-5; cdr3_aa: CASSLQGPEETQYF
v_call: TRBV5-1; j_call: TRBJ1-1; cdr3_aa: CASSVVDVLNTEAFF
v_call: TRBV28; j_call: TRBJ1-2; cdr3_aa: CASSPLLGTGSFGGYGYTF
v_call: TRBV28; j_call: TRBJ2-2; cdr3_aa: CASSFAQTGELFF
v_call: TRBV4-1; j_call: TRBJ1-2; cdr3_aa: CASSQDPPGGLANYGYTF
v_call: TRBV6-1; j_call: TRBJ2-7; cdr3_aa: CASSPGLVAPYEQYF